Listed here is a single T cell receptor (beta chain). What it binds is unknown. The sample is drawn from a study of PD-L1 blockade in urothelial cancer. Study context: Analyzed time points were 3 weeks (second dose) and 6 weeks after therapy began. The median T cell count in blood samples was more than 110,000. Study outcomes and limitations: Lower pretreatment blood TCR clonality, under the median, predicted better survival, researchers reported.

The CDR3 extends over 15 amino acids. Trimming shortened V by 6 bases and J by 8 bases, and 19 bases separated the two germline ends. The germline V gene encodes CDR1 MDHEN and CDR2 SYDVKM. The protocol was immunoSEQ multiplex PCR, while the TCRdb copy is restricted to in-frame clones and leaves out a portion. Of approximately 51,000 clones in the sample, around 86% were seen once. V usage is TRBV28 and J usage is TRBJ1-4; D may be TRBD1 (6 bases). The sequence derives from a man aged 60 to 75 with urothelial cancer. The sequenced sample was PBMCs, obtained around atezolizumab (anti-PD-L1) treatment. The CDR3 DNA follows: TGTGCCAGCAGGCCACCCGGACAGTCTGACGAAAAACTGTTTTTT. Its translation is CASRPPGQSDEKLFF. The whole variable domain, remainder taken from reference TRBV28 and TRBJ1-4, is DVKVTQSSRYLVKRTGEKVFLECVQDMDHENMFWYRQDPGLGLRLIYFSYDVKMKEKGDIPEGYSVSREKKERFSLILESASTNQTSMYLCASRPPGQSDEKLFFGSGTQLSVL.